What follows are 30 T cell receptor beta chains derived from one specimen sequenced in a study of brain metastases from non-small cell lung cancer (dated by TCRdb to about 2019). The protocol used for the library was the immunoSEQ multiplex PCR assay. TCRdb obtained this table from immuneACCESS and retained in-frame rearrangements with V and J assigned. These tables miss some clones; where compared with another copy, unresolved V genes account for less than half of the shortfall, and the remainder is unexplained. The sample data list almost 4,500 clones, and 84% of these were observed just once. Jointly, the top ten make up 4.5% to 7.5% of the sample. The specimen was tumor-adjacent normal tissue. These receptor sequences come from a donor over 35 with non-small cell lung cancer.

The chain couples TRBV18 to TRBJ1-1; 8 bases line up with TRBD1. Germline CDR1 reads KGHSH; CDR2 reads LQKENI. J was trimmed by 1 base and V by 3 bases; bases with no gene match: 4. The CDR3 length is 15 residues. The CDR3 nucleotides read TGTGCCAGCTCACCTAGGGACAGGCAGAACACTGAAGCTTTCTTT. Protein: CASSPRDRQNTEAFF.

This clone was found once. The rearrangement uses TRBV19 and TRBJ2-2, with a tentative D call TRBD2 (5 bases). Trimming took 0 bases from V and 6 from J, leaving 20 bases between them. This CDR3 contains 18 residues. Germline V gene lookup returns CDR1 LNHDA and CDR2 SQIVND (reference sequence). The CDR3 sequence is CASSIDPGVLRGAGELFF. DNA for the CDR3: TGTGCCAGTAGTATAGATCCTGGAGTTCTCCGGGGAGCCGGGGAGCTGTTTTTT.

The rearrangement uses TRBV29-1 and TRBJ1-4; weak D call: TRBD1 (6 bases). The length of the CDR3 is 18 residues. CDR1 and CDR2 (germline): SQVTM, ANQGSEA. The V end was cut by 6 bases, the J end by 2 bases, with 25 bases between. The CDR3 spells CSVAIDRMALTTNEKLFF. In DNA form, the CDR3 reads TGCAGCGTGGCTATTGACAGGATGGCATTAACGACTAATGAAAAACTGTTTTTT.

The rearrangement joins TRBV9 to TRBJ2-1; 12 positions agree with TRBD2. CDR3 length: 16 amino acids. In germline, CDR1 is SGDLS, CDR2 YYNGEE. J gave up 5 bases and V 3 bases, and 6 bases lay outside the gene matches. CDR3 coding DNA: TGTGCCAGCAGCGCCGTGACTAGCGGGGGTCACAATGAGCAGTTCTTC. This sequence encodes CASSAVTSGGHNEQFF.

Concerning this clone itself: A junction boundary mismatches the germline segment, possibly from a read error. V is TRBV7-9 and J is TRBJ2-3; D perhaps matches TRBD2 (6 bases). The CDR3 contains 14 residues. The V gene's germline CDR1 is SEHNR and CDR2 FQNEAQ (reference sequence). In DNA, the CDR3 is TGTGTCAGCAGCTTACCTAGCGGCACAGATACGCAGTATTTT. Its translation is CVSSLPSGTDTQYF.

A single count supports this clone. This chain's CDR3 is CASSWDRGYTF. CDR3 DNA sequence: TGTGCCAGCAGTTGGGACAGGGGCTACACCTTC. J is TRBJ1-2 and V is TRBV28, with TRBD1 matching over 8 bases. Germline assignment: CDR1 MDHEN and CDR2 SYDVKM. The CDR3 length is 11 residues. V was pared by 4 bases and J by 8 bases, with 0 bases of the junction left unmatched.

This chain joins TRBV5-6 and TRBJ2-5, with D possibly called TRBD1 or TRBD2 (5 bases each). From germline, CDR1 is SGHDT and CDR2 YYEEEE. The CDR3 has 16 residues. V lost 4 bases to trimming and J lost 5 bases, with 21 bases between them. The CDR3 spells CASSVRGEGWEETQYF. Written as DNA, the CDR3 is TGTGCCAGCAGCGTTAGGGGAGAGGGATGGGAGGAGACCCAGTACTTC.

This clone was seen only once. The rearrangement joins TRBV7-2 to TRBJ2-3; D remains ambiguous. Germline-derived CDR1 and CDR2 are SGHTA and FQGNSA. Trimming pared 5 bases from V and 1 base from J, leaving 4 bases between. The CDR3 extends over 12 amino acids. The CDR3 DNA sequence: TGTGCCAGCAGCCCCCGCACAGATACGCAGTATTTT. Its protein is CASSPRTDTQYF.

This clone was observed a handful of times. The chain couples TRBV7-3 to TRBJ2-5, with D perhaps matching TRBD2 (6 bases). CDR3 length equals 14 residues. Germline V CDR1 and CDR2: SGHTA, FQGTGA. V lost 2 bases and J 4 bases, leaving 11 bases between the germline ends. In nucleotides, the CDR3 is TGTGCCAGCAGCTTAGCAGGGCGGGGAGAGACCCAGTACTTC. This encodes CASSLAGRGETQYF.

Here the CDR3 reads CSAGLATKNIQYF. The DNA for the CDR3 is TGCAGCGCGGGACTAGCGACCAAAAACATTCAGTACTTC. The chain links TRBV29-1 to TRBJ2-4; 10 nucleotides match TRBD2. With V trimmed by 7 bases and J by 2 bases, 2 bases remained unmatched. Germline CDR1 is SQVTM and CDR2 is ANQGSEA. This CDR3 contains 13 residues.

This clone is large within its sample. The chain recombines TRBV6-7 with TRBJ1-3, with D unresolved. Being an ORF, TRBV6-7 has a function that is uncertain. Deletions cut 0 bases from V and 7 bases from J, with 28 bases between. This CDR3 has 20 amino acids. Written as DNA, the CDR3 is TGTGCCAGCAGTTACTCAGAAGTCGCAAATAAGCGGCCAGGCGAGAACACCATATATTTT. This gives the protein CASSYSEVANKRPGENTIYF.

The chain couples TRBV19 to TRBJ2-3; D remains unclear. The CDR3 covers 14 residues. V was shortened by 3 bases and J by 2 bases, with 9 bases between the two germline ends. Germline-derived CDR1 and CDR2 are LNHDA and SQIVND (reference sequence). The CDR3 DNA follows: TGTGCCAGTAGTATGGGCAGAACCACAGATACGCAGTATTTT. Translating it yields CASSMGRTTDTQYF.

V usage is TRBV19 and J usage is TRBJ2-3; 7 nucleotides line up with TRBD1. Germline trimming cut 5 bases from V and 2 bases from J; bases unmatched to any gene: 7. The CDR3 is 15 residues long. The germline CDR1 and CDR2 sequences are LNHDA and SQIVND (reference sequence). The CDR3 spells CASSDRDSYTDTQYF. The CDR3 DNA is TGTGCCAGTAGTGACCGGGACAGCTACACAGATACGCAGTATTTT. Combining the CDR3 with reference TRBV19 and TRBJ2-3 gives the whole variable domain DGGITQSPKYLFRKEGQNVTLSCEQNLNHDAMYWYRQDPGQGLRLIYYSQIVNDFQKGDIAEGYSVSREKKESFPLTVTSAQKNPTAFYLCASSDRDSYTDTQYFGPGTRLTVL.

A note on this clone: An end of the junction does not agree with germline; a read error may underlie this. DNA for the CDR3: TGTGCCAGCAGCCGGGAAGCATGGGGTACTAGTGAAAAACTGTTTTTT. Encoded protein: CASSREAWGTSEKLFF. The J gene is TRBJ1-4, the V gene TRBV9; D unresolved. This CDR3 comprises 16 residues. CDR1 and CDR2 (germline): SGDLS, YYNGEE.

The chain uses TRBV15 and TRBJ2-1; TRBD2 agrees at 11 bases. V trimming: 0 bases; J trimming: 2 bases; junction bases outside the gene matches: 3. The CDR3 is 17 residues long. Germline V gene data show CDR1 as LNHNV and CDR2 as YYDKDF (reference sequence). The CDR3 sequence: CATSREASGRTYNEQFF. Here the CDR3 DNA reads TGTGCCACCAGCAGAGAGGCTAGCGGGAGGACCTACAATGAGCAGTTCTTC.

The V call is TRBV7-9, the J call TRBJ2-7; 9 bases line up with TRBD2. The trim removed 5 bases at V and 9 bases at J, leaving 2 bases unmatched. CDR1 is SEHNR, CDR2 FQNEAQ, per germline (reference sequence). The CDR3 runs 11 residues. Written as DNA, the CDR3 is TGTGCCAGCAGCCCGGGACTAGCGCAGTACTTC. It translates to CASSPGLAQYF.

The chain has TRBV7-9 and TRBJ2-3; 9 bases are a match to TRBD2. Trimming removed 11 bases from V and 3 bases from J; junction bases left unmatched: 15. Germline lookup yields CDR1 SEHNR and CDR2 FQNEAQ (reference sequence). This CDR3 is built from 16 residues. This CDR3 reads CAVSGGLASPTDTQYF. CDR3 bases: TGTGCCGTCAGCGGGGGGCTAGCTAGCCCAACAGATACGCAGTATTTT.

The gene calls are TRBV6-2 or TRBV6-3 and TRBJ1-5; maybe TRBD1 (5 bases). Per germline, CDR1 MNHEY and CDR2 SVGEGT. V was cut by 4 bases and J by 5 bases, with 9 bases left in between. The CDR3 totals 13 residues. The CDR3 loop reads CASSSREDQPQHF. The CDR3 DNA is TGTGCCAGCAGTTCCAGGGAAGATCAGCCCCAGCATTTT.

On this clone: Its ends do not fully match the called genes, so a read error is possible. The sample contains more than one DNA sequence encoding this CDR3. The rearrangement uses TRBV7-8 and TRBJ2-3; weak D call: TRBD2 (6 bases). This CDR3 region has 17 residues. CDR1 is SGHVS and CDR2 is FQNEAQ in the germline V gene. CDR3 in amino acids: CAAATAQGGLSTDTQYF. In DNA, the CDR3 is TGTGCCGCCGCAACCGCCCAGGGAGGATTGAGCACAGATACGCAATATTTT. Using reference TRBV7-8 and TRBJ2-3 for the parts outside the CDR3, the full variable domain is GAGVSQSPRYKVAKRGQDVALRCDPISGHVSLFWYQQALGQGPEFLTYFQNEAQLDKSGLPSDRFFAERPEGSVSTLKIQRTQQEDSAVYLCAAATAQGGLSTDTQYFGPGTRLTVL.

The chain uses TRBV7-3 and TRBJ2-5; no definite D call. The CDR3 runs to 14 residues. The germline CDR1 and CDR2 sequences are SGHTA and FQGTGA. V lost 3 bases, J lost 3 bases, and 11 bases lay in between. CDR3: CASSFSGHKETQYF. For the CDR3, the DNA is TGTGCCAGCAGCTTTTCCGGGCATAAAGAGACCCAGTACTTC.

This clone appeared once. V gene TRBV18 combines with J gene TRBJ2-7; 10 nucleotides align to TRBD2. V was pared by 3 bases and J by 0 bases, with 5 bases of the junction left unmatched. Germline assignment: CDR1 KGHSH and CDR2 LQKENI. This CDR3 spans 16 amino acids. CDR3 sequence: CASSPRKREGSYEQYF. DNA for the CDR3: TGTGCCAGCTCACCCAGGAAGCGGGAGGGCTCCTACGAGCAGTACTTC.

The chain employs TRBV19 and TRBJ1-2, with 8 bases lining up with TRBD1. Trimming at V came to 4 bases and at J to 1 base, leaving 2 bases not matched to a gene. The germline gives CDR1 LNHDA, CDR2 SQIVND (reference sequence). The CDR3 runs to 14 residues. The CDR3, as DNA: TGTGCCAGTAGTACGACAGGGGTTAACTATGGCTACACCTTC. Translated, it gives CASSTTGVNYGYTF.

The genes are TRBV4-1 and TRBJ2-3; D gene ambiguous. CDR1 is MGHRA, CDR2 YSYEKL, per germline. Between the trimmed V and J ends, which lost 3 bases and 6 bases, there was a span of 10 bases. This CDR3 contains 13 residues. The CDR3 reads CASSQVLGDTQYF. DNA for the CDR3: TGCGCCAGCAGCCAGGTTTTAGGGGATACGCAGTATTTT.

The chain is built from TRBV11-2 and TRBJ2-2, with TRBD2 identical over 11 bases. Trimming removed 1 base from V and 6 bases from J; junction bases left unmatched: 10. Germline V gene lookup returns CDR1 SGHAT and CDR2 FQNNGV. The CDR3 spans 18 residues. This CDR3 reads CASSLVLAGGSSSGELFF. For the CDR3, the DNA is TGTGCCAGCAGCTTAGTTCTAGCGGGAGGCTCCTCGTCCGGGGAGCTGTTTTTT.

The chain has TRBV14 and TRBJ2-7; D is ambiguous. This CDR3 is built from 11 residues. Deletions cut 8 bases from V and 0 bases from J, with 5 bases between. Germline assignment: CDR1 SGHDN and CDR2 FVKESK. CDR3 region: CASSSSYEQYF. The DNA of the CDR3 is TGTGCCAGCTCGAGCTCCTACGAGCAGTACTTC.

The chain combines TRBV7-9 with TRBJ2-1; D call uncertain. V dropped 5 bases and J dropped 4 bases, with 18 bases sitting between them. The germline V gene has CDR1 SEHNR and CDR2 FQNEAQ (reference sequence). There are 16 residues in the CDR3. The DNA for the CDR3 is TGTGCCAGCAGCCTGATAAGCGCTTGGCTGTACAATGAGCAGTTCTTC. Amino acid sequence: CASSLISAWLYNEQFF.

The chain couples TRBV6-6 to TRBJ1-1; D is unresolved. Looked up from germline, CDR1 is MNHNY and CDR2 is SVGAGI (reference sequence). Trimming removed 6 bases at V and 1 base at J, with 6 bases between. The CDR3 extends over 12 amino acids. The CDR3 loop reads CASSPRNTEAFF. CDR3 nucleotides: TGTGCCAGCAGCCCCAGGAACACTGAAGCTTTCTTT.

The rearrangement uses TRBV10-3 and TRBJ2-1; no clear D gene. V lost 2 bases and J 5 bases, leaving 7 bases between the germline ends. Germline loops: CDR1 ENHRY, CDR2 SYGVKD. The CDR3 runs to 13 residues. Written as DNA, the CDR3 is TGTGCCATCAGTGAGGACCTGGACAATGAGCAGTTCTTC. Residues: CAISEDLDNEQFF.

This chain links TRBV19 with TRBJ1-1, with D unresolved. The CDR3 runs to 13 residues. Deletions cut 3 bases from V and 4 bases from J, with 9 bases between. Germline V gene data show CDR1 as LNHDA and CDR2 as SQIVND (reference sequence). The CDR3 DNA is TGTGCCAGTAGTATCAACGTTTTCACTGAAGCTTTCTTT. This gives the protein CASSINVFTEAFF.

The chain is built from TRBV24-1 and TRBJ2-5, with D tentatively TRBD1 (6 bases). The CDR3 loop spans 15 amino acids. The V gene's germline CDR1 is KGHDR and CDR2 SFDVKD. The ends were cut back, 2 bases at V and 5 bases at J, with 14 bases in the middle. The CDR3 loop is CATSDSAGVGETQYF. The CDR3 DNA is TGTGCCACCAGTGATTCCGCAGGGGTGGGCGAGACCCAGTACTTC.